This T cell receptor beta chain stems from a study of CD8 T cells in ankylosing spondylitis. Study observations and caveats: The authors found the disease-linked clones to be CD8+ and relatively rare in peripheral blood. Disease-associated clones were reportedly significantly overrepresented in matched ankylosing spondylitis synovial fluid. What appeared characteristic of ankylosing spondylitis blood was a TCR beta motif of seven to nine highly homologous variants.

Libraries of TCR beta came from quantitative 5'-RACE with molecular barcodes. Each CDR3 protein gets one entry after TCRdb re-called the 5' RACE reads with MiXCR. This table has a few hundred thousand distinct CDR3 sequences, 20% to 25% appearing once. This clonotype was counted ten times or more. Its antigen is still unknown. The CDR3 is 16 residues long. Looked up from germline, CDR1 is MDHEN and CDR2 is SYDVKM. The V and J ends lost 5 bases and 3 bases, in that order; junction bases with no gene match: 12. The sample comprised blood, either unsorted or a sorted T cell fraction (not recorded which). The J gene is TRBJ2-7, the V gene TRBV28; the match to TRBD2 covers 8 bases. The sequence was obtained from a male donor with ankylosing spondylitis. The CDR3, as DNA: TGTGCCAGCAGTGGCGGGGGGCAGGGTATTTACTACGAGCAGTACTTC. This codes for CASSGGGQGIYYEQYF.